The 8 T cell receptor beta chains reported below all come from one sample, sequenced in a study of T-cell memory formation after mild COVID-19. From the 5' RACE reads, TCRdb called clonotypes with MiXCR, one entry per CDR3 protein. The sample yields about 470,000 distinct CDR3 sequences, 20% to 30% seen once. Sequences were obtained from PBMCs or a T cell subset sorted from them (not recorded which). The receptor set was obtained from an adult woman who had mild COVID-19 (a few samples of this study predate the infection). Cell type and time point are not known.

In this sample, this clonotype turned up a few times. The genes are TRBV6-2 or TRBV6-3 and TRBJ2-2; D perhaps matches TRBD2 (5 bases). Looked up from germline, CDR1 is MNHEY and CDR2 is SVGEGT. The CDR3 is made up of 12 amino acids. V was pared by 11 bases and J by 5 bases, with 12 bases between. The CDR3 is CAGRAQTGELFF. CDR3 in DNA: TGTGCCGGGCGGGCCCAAACCGGGGAGCTGTTTTTT.

The sample holds a few counts of this clonotype. This sequence joins TRBV4-1 and TRBJ2-7; 7 bases agree with TRBD1. This CDR3 is 16 amino acids long. The V gene's germline CDR1 is MGHRA and CDR2 YSYEKL. V lost 2 bases, J lost 3 bases, and 10 bases stayed unmatched. The CDR3 loop is CASSQTLTGAGYEQYF. The CDR3 DNA follows: TGCGCCAGCAGCCAAACTCTTACAGGGGCGGGCTACGAGCAGTACTTC.

The chain carries TRBV7-6 and TRBJ2-1; TRBD2 aligns across 10 bases. CDR3 length: 17 amino acids. In germline, CDR1 is SGHVS, CDR2 FNYEAQ. Germline trimming cut 3 bases from V and 7 bases from J; bases unmatched to any gene: 12. The CDR3, as DNA: TGTGCCAGCAGCTTCCCCGGGATTAGCGGGGGGCAGAATGAGCAGTTCTTC. This encodes CASSFPGISGGQNEQFF.

The table lists this clonotype with a few counts. The chain uses TRBV9 and TRBJ2-7; the D call may be TRBD1 or TRBD2 (5 bases each). Germline values: CDR1 SGDLS, CDR2 YYNGEE. V was pared by 3 bases and J by 1 base, with 11 bases between. CDR3 length: 14 amino acids. CDR3 region: CASSASGTSYEQYF. The CDR3 region has the DNA TGTGCCAGCAGCGCCTCCGGGACGTCCTACGAGCAGTACTTC.

The chain employs TRBV5-1 and TRBJ2-1, with D tentatively TRBD2 (6 bases). Germline CDR1 reads SGHRS; CDR2 reads YFSETQ. The germline V and J ends were trimmed by 0 bases and 3 bases, with 10 bases remaining between them. The CDR3 spans 15 residues. The CDR3 sequence is CASSLVAAYYNEQFF. The CDR3 DNA reads as TGCGCCAGCAGCTTGGTAGCGGCTTACTACAATGAGCAGTTCTTC.

V usage is TRBV7-2 and J usage is TRBJ2-3; 9 nucleotides line up with TRBD2. The CDR3 is 19 residues long. V trimming: 5 bases; J trimming: 3 bases; junction bases outside the gene matches: 18. Looked up from germline, CDR1 is SGHTA and CDR2 is FQGNSA. The CDR3 reads CASSPEGASGTLGTDTQYF. The DNA for the CDR3 is TGTGCCAGCAGCCCTGAGGGTGCTAGCGGGACCTTGGGAACAGATACGCAGTATTTT.

This clonotype was counted between two and nine times. The chain employs TRBV5-1 and TRBJ1-2; no definite D call. Germline loops: CDR1 SGHRS, CDR2 YFSETQ. The CDR3 totals 14 residues. Trimming cost V 5 bases and J 5 bases, with 16 bases left between them. The CDR3: CASSFRPGEYGYTF. In DNA, the CDR3 is TGCGCCAGCAGTTTTCGACCCGGGGAATATGGCTACACCTTC.

This clonotype was seen ten or more times. The rearrangement uses TRBV5-1 and TRBJ2-1; TRBD1 agrees at 8 bases. V trimming: 4 bases; J trimming: 6 bases; junction bases outside the gene matches: 6. Germline V lookup: CDR1 SGHRS, CDR2 YFSETQ. The CDR3 runs 14 residues. Here the CDR3 reads CASSLPDRVNEQFF. CDR3 nucleotide sequence: TGCGCCAGCAGCCTCCCGGACAGGGTCAATGAGCAGTTCTTC.